This T cell receptor beta chain stems from a study of T cell responses to AZD1222 COVID-19 vaccine. Turning to this clone: Its specificity is not known.

Trimming cost V 5 bases and J 5 bases, with 9 bases left between them. Germline loops: CDR1 MDHEN, CDR2 SYDVKM. The CDR3 covers 12 residues. The study's findings and limits: Targets within unmutated variant regions were reportedly found for nearly half of spike-specific TCRs. At study baseline, merely six AZD1222 recipients were seropositive. Donors were mostly white British, more females; clonal diversity possibly underestimated. Dominant CD4 TCR responses targeted spike regions 160-218 and 743-854.

Sequencing used immunoSEQ multiplex PCR; TCRdb keeps in-frame clones, though not all of them. The table lists roughly 140,000 clones, around nine tenths of them singletons, with approximately 1.5% in the top ten. The TCR originated in an adult in good health. The J gene is TRBJ1-2, the V gene TRBV28; D ambiguous. The input for sequencing was peripheral blood, taken on day 0 of AZD1222 vaccination. The CDR3 loop reads CASSQGRYGYTF. The CDR3 nucleotides are TGTGCCAGCAGTCAAGGACGGTATGGCTACACCTTC.